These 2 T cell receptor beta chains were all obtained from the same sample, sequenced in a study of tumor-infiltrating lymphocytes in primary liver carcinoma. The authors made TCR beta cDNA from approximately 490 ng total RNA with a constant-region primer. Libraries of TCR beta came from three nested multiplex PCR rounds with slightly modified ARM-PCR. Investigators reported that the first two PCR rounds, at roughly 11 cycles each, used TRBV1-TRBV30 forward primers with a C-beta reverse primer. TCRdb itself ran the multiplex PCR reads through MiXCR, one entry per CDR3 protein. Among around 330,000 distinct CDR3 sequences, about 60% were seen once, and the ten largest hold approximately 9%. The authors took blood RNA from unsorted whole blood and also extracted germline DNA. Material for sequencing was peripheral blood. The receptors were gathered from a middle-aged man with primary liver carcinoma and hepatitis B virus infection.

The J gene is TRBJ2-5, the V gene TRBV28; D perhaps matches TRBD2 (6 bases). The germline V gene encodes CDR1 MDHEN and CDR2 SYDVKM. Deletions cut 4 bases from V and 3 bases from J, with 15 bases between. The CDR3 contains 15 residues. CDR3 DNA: TGTGCCAGCAGTTCTCGGGAGATCGGAAAAGAGACCCAGTACTTC. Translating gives CASSSREIGKETQYF.

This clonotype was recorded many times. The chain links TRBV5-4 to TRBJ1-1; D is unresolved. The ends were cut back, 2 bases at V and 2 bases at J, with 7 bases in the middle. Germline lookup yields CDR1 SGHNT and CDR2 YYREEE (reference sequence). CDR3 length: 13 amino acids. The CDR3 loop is CASSFVDNTEAFF. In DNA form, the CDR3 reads TGTGCCAGCAGCTTCGTAGACAACACTGAAGCTTTCTTT.